This is a list of T cell receptor beta chains from one sample in a study of T cells in localized non-small cell lung cancer. The data were produced by immunoSEQ multiplex PCR, yet TCRdb's version contains in-frame clones alone and is incomplete. The repertoire holds around 25,000 clones, with approximately 86% as singletons. Material: peripheral blood, obtained before any cancer treatment. These receptor sequences come from a female donor at least 60 years old with stage I lung adenocarcinoma. The CDR3 runs from the conserved cysteine through the conserved F or W. A D gene is named only where the DNA matches it firmly. Clone size is stated in some rows and not others, as once, few, many or a class when expanded.

CDR3 DNA,CDR3 protein,clone size,V gene,J gene,D gene
TGTGCCAGCAGCCGCGGACTAGTGGGGAATGAGCAGTTCTTC,CASSRGLVGNEQFF,-,TRBV6-5,TRBJ2-1,TRBD2
TGTGCCAGCAGCGCCGACGGGCGGAACACTGAAGCTTTCTTT,CASSADGRNTEAFF,-,TRBV9,TRBJ1-1,-
TGCGCCAGCAGCTCGGTTGGCGAGCAGTACTTC,CASSSVGEQYF,once,TRBV5-1,TRBJ2-7,-
TGTGCCAGTAGTATAAGAGCTAGCGGGGGGCACTACGAGCAGTACTTC,CASSIRASGGHYEQYF,-,TRBV19,TRBJ2-7,TRBD2
TGTGCCAGCAGTGAAGCGAGGGGGGGACTGAACACTGAAGCTTTCTTT,CASSEARGGLNTEAFF,-,TRBV2,TRBJ1-1,-
TGTGCCAGCAGCTTAGAGAGGGGCAGAGATACGCAGTATTTT,CASSLERGRDTQYF,-,TRBV7-2,TRBJ2-3,-
TGTGCCAGCAGCGTAGAAGGGACAGTTGAAGCTTTCTTT,CASSVEGTVEAFF,-,TRBV9,TRBJ1-1,TRBD1
TGTGCCAGTACCGCAAGGGACTACACTGAAGCTTTCTTT,CASTARDYTEAFF,-,TRBV19,TRBJ1-1,-
TGTGCCAGCAGCTTAGCCGGGGCCACCGGGGAGCTGTTTTTT,CASSLAGATGELFF,few,TRBV11-2,TRBJ2-2,-
TGTGCCAGCAGCTCCGCTGACAGGTTAAACACAGATACGCAGTATTTT,CASSSADRLNTDTQYF,-,TRBV11-3,TRBJ2-3,-
TGTGCCAGCGGCTTTGACAGGCCCTCTGGGGCCAACGTCCTGACTTTC,CASGFDRPSGANVLTF,-,TRBV25-1,TRBJ2-6,-
TGCAGCGTGATGGGGGGCCGCAATCAGCCCCAGCATTTT,CSVMGGRNQPQHF,-,TRBV29-1,TRBJ1-5,-
TGTGCCTGGGCCGAGTGGGGCAAGTTCCCTGAAGCTTTCTTT,CAWAEWGKFPEAFF,once,TRBV30,TRBJ1-1,-
TGTGCCAGCAGCGACGACAGGGGGTTAAATGGCTACACCTTC,CASSDDRGLNGYTF,-,TRBV5-4,TRBJ1-2,TRBD1
TGTGCCAGTAGCCGCTCAGGGGCGGCTGATCAGCCCCAGCATTTT,CASSRSGAADQPQHF,-,TRBV19,TRBJ1-5,-
TGCGCCAGCAGCCTTACACCATCAGGGGGCCCAGTTGATGGCTACACCTTC,CASSLTPSGGPVDGYTF,-,TRBV5-1,TRBJ1-2,TRBD1
TGTGCCAGTACCCGGACAGGTGTGAACACTGAAGCTTTCTTT,CASTRTGVNTEAFF,-,TRBV19,TRBJ1-1,TRBD1
TGTGCCACCAGCAGAGTTAGCCACGGGGAGCTGTTTTTT,CATSRVSHGELFF,-,TRBV15,TRBJ2-2,-
TGTGCCAGCAAGCCGGGGTCAGGAAATAGCATTCAGTACTTC,CASKPGSGNSIQYF,-,TRBV11-2,TRBJ2-4,-
TGTGCCAGCAGCTCCAGGGGGAGAGGGACTGAAGCTTTCTTT,CASSSRGRGTEAFF,-,TRBV7-2,TRBJ1-1,TRBD1
TGTGCCAGCAGTGAACAGGGCAGGGGAGATTCACCCCTCCACTTT,CASSEQGRGDSPLHF,-,TRBV6-1,TRBJ1-6,-
TGTGCCAGCAGCCACCCCTGGACTAGCGGGAGGCCTAGCTCCTACGAGCAGTACTTC,CASSHPWTSGRPSSYEQYF,-,TRBV4-2,TRBJ2-7,TRBD2
TGTGCCAGCAGCAGCGGGGGCAGTGAAGCTTTCTTT,CASSSGGSEAFF,-,TRBV5-5,TRBJ1-1,-
TGTGCCAGCTCGGGACCCCTTAGCACAGATACGCAGTATTTT,CASSGPLSTDTQYF,once,TRBV2,TRBJ2-3,-
TGTGCCAGCAGAAGCCGGGACGTAACTGGAGAGACCCAGTACTTC,CASRSRDVTGETQYF,-,TRBV2,TRBJ2-5,-
TGCGCCAGCAGCTTGAGCGGAGACCACACCGGGGAGCTGTTTTTT,CASSLSGDHTGELFF,-,TRBV5-1,TRBJ2-2,-
TGCGCCAGCAGCTTGGCGGCGGATGGATATGGCCACACCTTC,CASSLAADGYGHTF,-,TRBV5-1,TRBJ1-2,-
TGTGCCAGCAGCGTAAAAGGCAGGGGGAGGACTGAAGCTTTCTTT,CASSVKGRGRTEAFF,-,TRBV5-6,TRBJ1-1,TRBD1